This entry is about one T cell receptor (beta chain). The sample comes from a study of blood T cell repertoires in COVID-19. Study-level background: The cDNA or gDNA used as material had been derived from T cells, B-cell-depleted T cells, or PBMCs.

The repertoire was sequenced with immunoSEQ multiplex PCR; TCRdb's copy has only in-frame clones and lacks some. This sample has about 97,000 clones, with about 90% found just once. V was cut by 10 bases and J by 5 bases, with 12 bases left in between. The germline V gene has CDR1 WNHNN and CDR2 SYGVQD (reference sequence). The CDR3 is 13 amino acids. This clonotype was sampled from a man aged 50 or older with acute or convalescent COVID-19. V is TRBV10-1 and J is TRBJ1-6, with D hard to call. The sample was peripheral blood. CDR3 sequence: CATTRVNNSPLHF. The CDR3 region has the DNA TGCGCCACGACCCGGGTGAATAATTCACCCCTCCACTTT.